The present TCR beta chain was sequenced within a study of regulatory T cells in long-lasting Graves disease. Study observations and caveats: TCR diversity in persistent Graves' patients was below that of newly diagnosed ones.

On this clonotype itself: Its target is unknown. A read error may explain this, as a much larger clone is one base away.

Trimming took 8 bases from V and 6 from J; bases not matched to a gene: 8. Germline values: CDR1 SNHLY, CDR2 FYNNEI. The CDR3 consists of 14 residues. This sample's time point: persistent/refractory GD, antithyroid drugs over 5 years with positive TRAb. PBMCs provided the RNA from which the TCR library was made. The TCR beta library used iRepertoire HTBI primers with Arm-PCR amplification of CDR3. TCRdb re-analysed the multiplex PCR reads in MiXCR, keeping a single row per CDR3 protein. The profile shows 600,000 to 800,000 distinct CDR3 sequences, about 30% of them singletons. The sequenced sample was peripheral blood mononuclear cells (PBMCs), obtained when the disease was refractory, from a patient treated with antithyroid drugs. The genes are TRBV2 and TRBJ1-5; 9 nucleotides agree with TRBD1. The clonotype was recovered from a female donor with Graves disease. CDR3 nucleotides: TGTGCCAGCGGACAGGGGTTGGGAAGTCAGCCCCAGCATTTT. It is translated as CASGQGLGSQPQHF.